This T cell receptor beta chain was captured by sequencing in a study of T cell repertoires in cytomegalovirus infection. This clonotype was detected ten times or more. MiXCR was run by TCRdb on the reads, yielding one entry per CDR3 protein. This sample carries about 190,000 distinct CDR3 sequences, roughly 9% of them seen once, and the ten largest clones take approximately 4.2%. V dropped 7 bases and J dropped 3; count of bases not matched to a gene: 8. The CDR3 covers 15 residues. Germline values: CDR1 SGHTA, CDR2 FQGNSA. The sequencing input was PBMCs. The receptor was isolated from a human donor in good health (CMV status not recorded). Some clones in this sample may be carry-over from other donors' samples. This chain links TRBV7-2 with TRBJ2-2, with 7 bases identical to TRBD2. The CDR3 DNA reads TGTGCCAGCAACTCTTGGGGAGGGGACACCGGGGAGCTGTTTTTT. Its protein product is CASNSWGGDTGELFF.